Listed here are 19 T cell receptor beta chains from one sample, sequenced in a study of CD8+CD57+ T cells in acquired aplastic anemia. CDR3 and TCR beta VDJ profiling relied on a genomic DNA template. TCRdb re-called the reads with MiXCR, one entry per CDR3 protein. This table holds around 68,000 distinct CDR3 sequences, roughly half found once. The material sequenced was sorted CD4+, CD8+, or CD8+CD57+ T cells (not recorded which) from PBMCs. Receptors were obtained from a human donor in good health, serving as a control.

The chain couples TRBV7-2 to TRBJ2-1, with a tentative D call TRBD1 (5 bases). The ends were cut back, 5 bases at V and 5 bases at J, with 10 bases in the middle. The length of the CDR3 is 13 residues. Germline V gene lookup returns CDR1 SGHTA and CDR2 FQGNSA. This CDR3 is CASSLTGNNEQFF. Written as DNA, the CDR3 is TGTGCCAGCAGCCTCACAGGAAACAATGAGCAGTTCTTC.

CDR3 DNA: TGTGCCAGCAGCCAAGATCCAATGCGGGCAGGGGCCTACGAGCAGTACTTC. Translating gives CASSQDPMRAGAYEQYF. V and J are TRBV25-1 and TRBJ2-7; tentative D call: TRBD1 (6 bases). Germline loops: CDR1 MGHDK, CDR2 SYGVNS. This CDR3 spans 17 amino acids. Trimming removed 6 bases at V and 2 bases at J, with 23 bases between.

Comment on this clonotype: One junction end disagrees with the germline gene, perhaps due to a read error. The rearrangement links TRBV11-3 to TRBJ2-1; weak D call: TRBD1 (6 bases). Germline-derived CDR1 and CDR2 are SGHNT and YENEEA. The CDR3 totals 12 residues. The CDR3 sequence: CASSLGFTGQVF. The DNA for the CDR3 is TGTGCCAGCAGCTTAGGTTTTACAGGGCAGGTCTTC.

This clonotype was recorded many times. V usage is TRBV5-6 and J usage is TRBJ2-2; 8 bases map to TRBD1. CDR1 and CDR2 (germline): SGHDT, YYEEEE. The V gene end was trimmed by 4 bases and the J gene end by 6 bases; junction bases not matched to a gene: 8. The CDR3 length is 15 residues. As DNA, the CDR3 is TGTGCCAGCAGCGGCAGGGGGCGGGTCGCCGGGGAGCTGTTTTTT. Residues: CASSGRGRVAGELFF.

The chain couples TRBV11-1 to TRBJ1-1; perhaps TRBD1 as D (6 bases). Germline V CDR1 and CDR2: SGHAT, FQDESV (reference sequence). The V and J ends lost 6 bases and 3 bases respectively, with 26 bases between them. This CDR3 contains 18 residues. CDR3: CASSPSPRDTSRDTEAFF. The CDR3 DNA is TGTGCCAGCAGTCCATCCCCCCGGGACACGTCCAGGGACACTGAAGCTTTCTTT.

Remarks on this clonotype: The junction and the germline gene differ at one end; a read error may be behind it. J is TRBJ1-1 and V is TRBV10-3, with D unclear. Germline V gene data show CDR1 as ENHRY and CDR2 as SYGVKD. The CDR3 contains 12 residues. CDR3 amino acids: CAVSDGYTEAFF. Written as DNA, the CDR3 is TGTGCCGTCAGTGACGGGTACACTGAAGCCTTCTTT.

This chain links TRBV7-9 with TRBJ1-2, with 9 bases fitting TRBD1. V trimming: 5 bases; J trimming: 4 bases; junction bases outside the gene matches: 2. This CDR3 has 13 amino acids. The V gene's germline CDR1 is SEHNR and CDR2 FQNEAQ (reference sequence). CDR3 sequence: CASSVQGAYGYTF. The DNA of the CDR3 is TGTGCCAGCAGCGTACAGGGGGCCTATGGCTACACCTTC.

The chain joins TRBV29-1 to TRBJ2-7, with a tentative D call TRBD2 (6 bases). CDR3 size: 12 residues. Trimming cost V 4 bases and J 5 bases, with 12 bases left between them. CDR1 SQVTM and CDR2 ANQGSEA come from the germline V gene. CDR3 residues: CSVANGSHEQYF. CDR3 DNA sequence: TGCAGCGTTGCCAACGGGAGCCACGAGCAGTACTTC.

This clonotype was counted at least ten times. The chain joins TRBV9 to TRBJ2-2, with 13 positions matching TRBD2. Germline trimming cut 3 bases from V and 9 bases from J; bases unmatched to any gene: 14. The CDR3 totals 18 residues. Germline assignment: CDR1 SGDLS and CDR2 YYNGEE. The CDR3 DNA reads TGTGCCAGCAGCGCACTAGCGGGAGGGCCAGAGGGGTTCCGGGAGCTGTTTTTT. This sequence encodes CASSALAGGPEGFRELFF. The variable domain in full, with the rest retrieved from reference TRBV9 and TRBJ2-2, is DSGVTQTPKHLITATGQRVTLRCSPRSGDLSVYWYQQSLDQGLQFLIQYYNGEERAKGNILERFSAQQFPDLHSELNLSSLELGDSALYFCASSALAGGPEGFRELFFGEGSRLTVL.

This clonotype was seen a few times. The chain links TRBV7-8 to TRBJ1-6; TRBD1 matches at 10 bases. The germline CDR1 and CDR2 sequences are SGHVS and FQNEAQ. The ends lost 10 bases at V and 14 bases at J; junction bases unmatched: 5. The CDR3 length is 11 residues. The CDR3 loop reads CATKTGGTLHF. For the CDR3, the DNA is TGTGCCACCAAGACAGGGGGCACCCTCCACTTT.

This chain uses TRBV7-9 with TRBJ2-5; D is unclear. CDR3 length: 16 amino acids. V lost 5 bases and J 1 base, leaving 17 bases between the germline ends. Germline CDR1 is SEHNR and CDR2 is FQNEAQ (reference sequence). The CDR3 region has the DNA TGTGCCAGCAGCCGTCGGATGGTGGATATCCAAGAGACCCAGTACTTC. Translated: CASSRRMVDIQETQYF.

The chain joins TRBV15 to TRBJ2-3; D unresolved. This CDR3 is 12 amino acids long. V gave up 7 bases and J gave up 3 bases, with 8 bases separating them. CDR1 and CDR2 from the germline V gene are LNHNV and YYDKDF (reference sequence). CDR3 amino acids: CATISKTDTQYF. The CDR3 nucleotides read TGTGCCACCATCTCAAAAACAGATACGCAGTATTTT.

Turning to this clonotype: The germline gene is not matched at one end of the junction; a read error may be the cause. The V and J genes are TRBV19 and TRBJ1-1; D not resolved. CDR3 size: 15 residues. Germline V gene sequence: CDR1 LNHDA, CDR2 SQIVND (reference sequence). The CDR3 sequence is CASSIVSDINTEAFF. The CDR3 region has the DNA TGTGCCAGTAGTATAGTATCAGACATAAACACTGAAGCTTTCTTC. The complete variable domain, with remaining parts taken from reference TRBV19 and TRBJ1-1, reads DGGITQSPKYLFRKEGQNVTLSCEQNLNHDAMYWYRQDPGQGLRLIYYSQIVNDFQKGDIAEGYSVSREKKESFPLTVTSAQKNPTAFYLCASSIVSDINTEAFFGQGTRLTVV.

This clonotype appeared many times. CDR3 sequence: CASSVDSVWGYTF. DNA for the CDR3: TGTGCCAGCAGCGTAGACTCCGTCTGGGGCTACACCTTC. The genes are TRBV9 and TRBJ1-2, with D unresolved. This CDR3 comprises 13 residues. CDR1 SGDLS and CDR2 YYNGEE come from the germline V gene. V dropped 0 bases and J dropped 8 bases, with 11 bases sitting between them. The full variable domain, rest sourced from reference TRBV9 and TRBJ1-2, is DSGVTQTPKHLITATGQRVTLRCSPRSGDLSVYWYQQSLDQGLQFLIQYYNGEERAKGNILERFSAQQFPDLHSELNLSSLELGDSALYFCASSVDSVWGYTFGSGTRLTVV.

With regard to this clonotype: The conserved closing phenylalanine or tryptophan is absent in this CDR3, likely reflecting a read error. The limits of the CDR3 on the DNA are not certain, so only TCRdb's listed CDR3 is given. J is TRBJ2-2 and V is TRBV11-1. From its first to its last residue, the CDR3 has 16 amino acids. CDR1 SGHAT and CDR2 FQDESV come from the germline V gene (reference sequence). The CDR3 spells CASSLAGWDVTGEPFS.

Ten or more counts support this clonotype. The genes are TRBV4-1 and TRBJ1-6; a weak D match, TRBD1 (6 bases). In germline, CDR1 is MGHRA, CDR2 YSYEKL. Trimming cost V 0 bases and J 10 bases, with 16 bases left between them. CDR3 length: 16 residues. In DNA, the CDR3 is TGCGCCAGCAGCCAAGATCCTACCAGGGGTTTGTCACCCCTCCACTTT. Translation: CASSQDPTRGLSPLHF.

By its share, this clonotype is medium-sized. The chain is built from TRBV10-3 and TRBJ1-3; D gene unclear. Germline V gene data show CDR1 as ENHRY and CDR2 as SYGVKD. The CDR3 loop spans 14 amino acids. Trimming cost V 2 bases and J 4 bases, with 9 bases left between them. In DNA form, the CDR3 reads TGTGCCATCAGTGAGGAGGGTTGGGGAAACACCATATATTTT. Amino acid sequence: CAISEEGWGNTIYF.

Within the sample, this clonotype is medium-sized. This chain joins TRBV10-3 and TRBJ1-2; D is unclear. Germline V CDR1 and CDR2: ENHRY, SYGVKD. Trimming pared 0 bases from V and 0 bases from J, leaving 2 bases between. This CDR3 spans 13 amino acids. This CDR3 is CAISESANYGYTF. CDR3 DNA sequence: TGTGCCATCAGTGAGTCGGCTAACTATGGCTACACCTTC.

The table lists this clonotype with a few counts. As DNA, the CDR3 is TGCAGTGCTAGAGATCTAGCGGGGGATAACGAGCAGTTCTTC. The encoded protein is CSARDLAGDNEQFF. The chain recombines TRBV20-1 with TRBJ2-1; TRBD2 agrees at 10 bases. V was clipped by 0 bases and J by 10 bases; unmatched bases: 6. The CDR3 runs 14 residues. Per germline, CDR1 DFQATT and CDR2 SNEGSKA (reference sequence).